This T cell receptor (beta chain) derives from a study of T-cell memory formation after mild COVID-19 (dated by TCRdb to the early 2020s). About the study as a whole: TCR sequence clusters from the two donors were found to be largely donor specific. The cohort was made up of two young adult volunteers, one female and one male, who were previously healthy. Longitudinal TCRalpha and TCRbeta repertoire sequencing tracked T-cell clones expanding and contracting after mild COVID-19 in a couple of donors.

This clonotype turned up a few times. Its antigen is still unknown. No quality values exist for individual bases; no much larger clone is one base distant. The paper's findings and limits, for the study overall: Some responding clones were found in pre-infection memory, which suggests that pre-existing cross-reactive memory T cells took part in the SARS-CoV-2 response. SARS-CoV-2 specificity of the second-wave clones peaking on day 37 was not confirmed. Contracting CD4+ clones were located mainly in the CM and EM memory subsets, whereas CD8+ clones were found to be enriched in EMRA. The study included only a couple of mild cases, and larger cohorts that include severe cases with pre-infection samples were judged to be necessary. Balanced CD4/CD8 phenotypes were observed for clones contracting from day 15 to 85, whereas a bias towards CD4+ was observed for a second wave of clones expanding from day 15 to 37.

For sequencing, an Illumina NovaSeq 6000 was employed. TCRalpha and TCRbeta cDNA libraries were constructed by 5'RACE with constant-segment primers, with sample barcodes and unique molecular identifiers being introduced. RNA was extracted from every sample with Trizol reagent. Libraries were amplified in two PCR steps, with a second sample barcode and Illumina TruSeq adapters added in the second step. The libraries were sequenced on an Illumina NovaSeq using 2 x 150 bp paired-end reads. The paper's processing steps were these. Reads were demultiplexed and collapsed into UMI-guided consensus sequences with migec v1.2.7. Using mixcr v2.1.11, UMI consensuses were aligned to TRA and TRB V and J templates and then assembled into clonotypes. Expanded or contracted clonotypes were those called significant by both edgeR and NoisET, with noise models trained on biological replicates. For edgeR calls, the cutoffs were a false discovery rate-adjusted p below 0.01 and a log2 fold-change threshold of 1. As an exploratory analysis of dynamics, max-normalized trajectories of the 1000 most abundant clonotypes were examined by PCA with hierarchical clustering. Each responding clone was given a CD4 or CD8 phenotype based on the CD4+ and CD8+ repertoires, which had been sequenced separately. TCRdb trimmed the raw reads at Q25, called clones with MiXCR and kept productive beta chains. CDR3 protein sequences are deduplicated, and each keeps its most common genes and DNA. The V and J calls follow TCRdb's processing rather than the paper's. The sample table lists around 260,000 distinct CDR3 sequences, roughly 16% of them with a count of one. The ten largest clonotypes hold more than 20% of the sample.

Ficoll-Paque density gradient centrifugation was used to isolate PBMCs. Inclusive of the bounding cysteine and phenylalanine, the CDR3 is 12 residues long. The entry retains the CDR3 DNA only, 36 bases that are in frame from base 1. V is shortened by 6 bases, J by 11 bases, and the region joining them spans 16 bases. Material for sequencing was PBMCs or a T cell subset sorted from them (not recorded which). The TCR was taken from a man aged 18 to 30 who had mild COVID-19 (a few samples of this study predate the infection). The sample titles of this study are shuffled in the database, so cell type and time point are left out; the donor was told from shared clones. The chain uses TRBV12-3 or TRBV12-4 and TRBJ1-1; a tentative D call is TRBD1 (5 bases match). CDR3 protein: CASSFQTGGAFF. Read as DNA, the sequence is TGTGCCAGCAGCTTTCAGACCGGGGGGGCTTTCTTT.